This T cell receptor beta chain comes out of a study of T cells in Graves' hyperthyroidism and ophthalmopathy. Background on the study: Upon initial diagnosis and before any treatment, peripheral blood was collected.

The study, taken as a whole, reports: Progression to ophthalmopathy was predicted a median of 6.5 months early.

Amplification targeted TCR beta CDR3 regions from RNA transcripts. First-round RT-PCR with HTBI primers amplified the TCR CDR3 region. TCRdb fed the multiplex PCR reads into MiXCR, producing one record per CDR3 protein. The table lists hundreds of thousands of distinct CDR3 sequences, 16% of them singletons. The PBMCs were taken from around 9 ml of fresh peripheral blood. This clonotype came up many times. Antigen unknown. The CDR3 length is 16 residues. The V and J ends lost 1 base and 6 bases respectively, with 17 bases between them. Germline lookup yields CDR1 LGHDT and CDR2 YNNKEL (reference sequence).

The rearrangement links TRBV3-1 to TRBJ2-3; a possible D gene is TRBD2 (6 bases). This TCR was sampled from a young woman with Graves' hyperthyroidism. The sequenced sample consisted of blood. The CDR3 nucleotides read TGTGCCAGCAGCCAAGCCGTCGGGAGTGGCGGGGATACGCAGTATTTT. Its translation is CASSQAVGSGGDTQYF.